Given below is one TCR beta chain in context. Its target is unknown. Data came from immunoSEQ multiplex PCR; TCRdb stores just in-frame clones and leaves some out. The sample records more than 75,000 clones, roughly 84% being singletons. This entry is derived from a study of OX40 agonist ivuxolimab in advanced cancers. Findings of the study overall: Doses of 0.1 to 3.0 mg/kg were accompanied by clonal expansion of CD4+ and CD8+ blood T cells by week 6.

Baseline was the first blood sampling point, followed by cycle 4 day 1 and cycle 7 day 1. Deletions cut 0 bases from V and 6 bases from J, with 14 bases between. Germline lookup yields CDR1 LGHNT and CDR2 FRNRAP. The CDR3 loop spans 15 amino acids. The TCR was taken from an adult with an advanced solid tumor such as melanoma, head and neck, liver or kidney cancer. This sample comprised CD4+ or CD8+ T cells sorted from blood, obtained in a trial of the OX40 agonist ivuxolimab. This chain links TRBV12-5 with TRBJ1-1; D unresolved. Written as DNA, the CDR3 is TGTGCTAGTGGTTTGGTACACAAGGTGAGGGCTGAAGCTTTCTTT. Translated, it gives CASGLVHKVRAEAFF.